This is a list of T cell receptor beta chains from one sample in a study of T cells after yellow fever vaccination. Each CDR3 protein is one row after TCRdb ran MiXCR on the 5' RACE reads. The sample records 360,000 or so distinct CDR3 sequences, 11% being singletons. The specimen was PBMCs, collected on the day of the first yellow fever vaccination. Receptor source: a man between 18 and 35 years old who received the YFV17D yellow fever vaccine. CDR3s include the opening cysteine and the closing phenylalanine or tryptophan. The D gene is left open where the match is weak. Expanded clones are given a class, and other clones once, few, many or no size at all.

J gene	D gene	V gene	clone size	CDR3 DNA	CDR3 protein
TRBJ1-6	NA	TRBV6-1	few	TGTGCCAGCACAGGTTACCCCAATTCACCCCTCCACTTT	CASTGYPNSPLHF
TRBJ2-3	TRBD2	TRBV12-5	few	TGTGCTAGTGGTTCGGCCGCTAGCGGGGGGGCGGGTACGCAGTATTTT	CASGSAASGGAGTQYF
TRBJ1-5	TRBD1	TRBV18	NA	TGTGCCAGCTCCCCCAGGGGGGGCGGAAATCCGCCCCAGCATTTT	CASSPRGGGNPPQHF
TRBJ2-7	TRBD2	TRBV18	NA	TGTGCCAGCTCCCTCCGGGAGGGATGGGTCTACGAGCAGTACTTC	CASSLREGWVYEQYF
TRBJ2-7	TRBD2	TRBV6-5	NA	TGTGCACCACGGGCGGGGGGTTACGAGCAGTACTTC	CAPRAGGYEQYF
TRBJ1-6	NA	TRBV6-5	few	TGTGCCAGCAGTCTACTGCCTGGGAGCCGTTCACCCCTCCACTTT	CASSLLPGSRSPLHF
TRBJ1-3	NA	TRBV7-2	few	TGTGCCAGCAGCTTATTTGACAGCTCTGGAAACACCATATATTTT	CASSLFDSSGNTIYF
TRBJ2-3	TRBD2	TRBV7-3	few	TGTGCCAGCAGCCCATACGGGGGGTTGGGAGATACGCAGTATTTT	CASSPYGGLGDTQYF
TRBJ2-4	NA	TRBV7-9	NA	TGTGCCAGCAGCGCCTCCAAAAACATTCAGTACTTC	CASSASKNIQYF
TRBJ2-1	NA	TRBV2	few	TGTGCCAGCAGTGATGGGGGGCGTTCGGGCAATGAGCAGTTCTTC	CASSDGGRSGNEQFF
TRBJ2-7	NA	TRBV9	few	TGTGCCAGCAGCGTAGAGTACGGGACAAGCTACGAGCAGTACTTC	CASSVEYGTSYEQYF
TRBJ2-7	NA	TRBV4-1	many	TGCGCCAGCAGCCAGGGTGGGAGGTCCTACGAGCAGTACTTC	CASSQGGRSYEQYF
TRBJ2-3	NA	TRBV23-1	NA	TGCGCCAGCAGTCAATCGTCCTCCGCAGCCGGGCCTAGCACAGATACGCAGTATTTT	CASSQSSSAAGPSTDTQYF
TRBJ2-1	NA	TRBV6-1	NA	TGTGCCAGCCGAAGGGTTGCCAATGAGCAGTTCTTC	CASRRVANEQFF
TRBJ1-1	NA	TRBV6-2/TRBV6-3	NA	TGTGCCAGCAAAAATTATTGGGACACTGAAGCTTTCTTT	CASKNYWDTEAFF
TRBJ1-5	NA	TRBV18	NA	TGTGCCAGCTCACCAGAGCCAGGACCCAATCAGCCCCAGCATTTT	CASSPEPGPNQPQHF
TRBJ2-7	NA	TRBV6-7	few	TGTGCCAGCAGTTACGTCGGTAGGAGCTCCTACGAGCAGTACTTC	CASSYVGRSSYEQYF
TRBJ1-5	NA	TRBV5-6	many	TGTGCCAGCAGCTTGCGGGTGGACAGCAATCAGCCCCAGCATTTT	CASSLRVDSNQPQHF
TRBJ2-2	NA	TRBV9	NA	TGTGCCAGCAGCGTCCTCCAGGGGCATTACGGGGAGCTGTTTTTT	CASSVLQGHYGELFF
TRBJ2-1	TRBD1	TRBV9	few	TGTGCCAGCAGCGCCCAAACAGGGGTTGGGAATGAGCAGTTCTTC	CASSAQTGVGNEQFF
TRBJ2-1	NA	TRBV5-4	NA	TGTGCCAGCAGCTTGAAGGGCGTGGAGTTCTTC	CASSLKGVEFF
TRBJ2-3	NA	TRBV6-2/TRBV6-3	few	TGTGCCAGCAGTCCTTCGGATACGCAGTATTTT	CASSPSDTQYF
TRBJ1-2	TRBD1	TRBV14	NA	TGTGCCATCAGCCTGGGACAGAACTATGGCTACACCTTC	CAISLGQNYGYTF
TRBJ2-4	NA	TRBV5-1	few	TGCGCCAGCAGCTTAACGGGATTTAGGGACATTCAGTACTTC	CASSLTGFRDIQYF
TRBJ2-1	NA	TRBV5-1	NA	TGCGCCAGCAGCTTTCGCGACAACTCCTACAATGAGCAGTTCTTC	CASSFRDNSYNEQFF
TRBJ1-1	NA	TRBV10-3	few	TGTGCCATCAGTGATGATAACAGGAACACTGAAGCTTTCTTT	CAISDDNRNTEAFF
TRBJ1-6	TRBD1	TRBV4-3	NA	TGCGCCAGCAGCCAAACAGGGGATCCAGGCTCACCCCTCCACTTT	CASSQTGDPGSPLHF
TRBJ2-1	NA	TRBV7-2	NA	TGTGCCAGCCGTGCGTGGCAGGGGTCCTTCAATGAGCAGTTCTTC	CASRAWQGSFNEQFF
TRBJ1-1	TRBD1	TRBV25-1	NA	TGTGCCAGCAGTGAATGGATGACAGGGGGAGGCACTGAAGCTTTCTTT	CASSEWMTGGGTEAFF
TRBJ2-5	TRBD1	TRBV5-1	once	TGCGCCAGCAGCTGGGGACAGTACCAAGAGACCCAGTACTTC	CASSWGQYQETQYF
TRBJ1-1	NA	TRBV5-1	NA	TGCGCCAGCAGCTCTTACGGTGATCAGAACACTGAAGCTTTCTTT	CASSSYGDQNTEAFF
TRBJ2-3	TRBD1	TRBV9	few	TGTGCCAGCAGCGTAGAGGGGACAGGGGTTATAACAGATACGCAGTATTTT	CASSVEGTGVITDTQYF
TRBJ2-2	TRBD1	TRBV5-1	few	TGCGCCAGCAGCTTGGCGACAGGGGGATACACCGGGGAGCTGTTTTTT	CASSLATGGYTGELFF
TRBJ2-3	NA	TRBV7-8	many	TGTGCCAGCAGCCAGGTACGGGTCCGCGACACAGATACGCAGTATTTT	CASSQVRVRDTDTQYF
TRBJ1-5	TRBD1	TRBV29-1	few	TGCAGCGTTGCGACAGGGGCTAATCAGCCCCAGCATTTT	CSVATGANQPQHF
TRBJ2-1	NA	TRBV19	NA	TGTGCCAGTAGTATAGGGCAGGGGAACAATGAGCAGTTCTTC	CASSIGQGNNEQFF
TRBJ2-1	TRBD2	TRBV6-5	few	TGTGCCAGCAGTTACTCGGGTCGGGGGGGCCCCAATGAGCAGTTCTTC	CASSYSGRGGPNEQFF
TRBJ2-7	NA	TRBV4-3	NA	TGCGCCAGCAGCCAAGACAGGGGAACCGAGCAGTACTTC	CASSQDRGTEQYF
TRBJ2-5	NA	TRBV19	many	TGTGCCAGTAGCCAGGGGCTTTTCCAAGAGACCCAGTACTTC	CASSQGLFQETQYF
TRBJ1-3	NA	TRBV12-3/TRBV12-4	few	TGTGCCAGCAGTCCACAGTCCTCTGGAAACACCATATATTTT	CASSPQSSGNTIYF
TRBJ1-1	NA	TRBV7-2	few	TGTGCCAGCAGCTTAGATTCAGGGGCGCGAACTGAAGCTTTCTTT	CASSLDSGARTEAFF
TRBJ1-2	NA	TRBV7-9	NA	TGTGCCAGCAGCTTCCAGGGCTCCAACTATGGCTACACCTTC	CASSFQGSNYGYTF
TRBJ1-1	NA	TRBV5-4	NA	TGTGCCAGCAGCTTGGGAATAGGGCAGAACAACACTGAAGCTTTCTTT	CASSLGIGQNNTEAFF
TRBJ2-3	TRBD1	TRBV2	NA	TGTGCCAGCAGTTGGCAGGGGGCGCAGTATTTT	CASSWQGAQYF
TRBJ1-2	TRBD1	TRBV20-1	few	TGCAGTGCTAGGACAGGGGGCTATGGCTACACCTTC	CSARTGGYGYTF
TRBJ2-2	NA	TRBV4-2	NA	TGTGCCAGCAGGAGGGATCAAACCGGGGAGCTGTTTTTT	CASRRDQTGELFF
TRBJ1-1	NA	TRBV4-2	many	TGTGCCAGCAGCCAAGATAATGCCATTACAGGGTTGAACACTGAAGCTTTCTTT	CASSQDNAITGLNTEAFF
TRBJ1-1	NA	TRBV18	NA	TGTGCCAGCTCACCACAACAGGATCTGAACACTGAAGCTTTCTTT	CASSPQQDLNTEAFF